This T cell receptor (beta chain) came from a study of shared clonotypes between healthy human individuals. The data were produced by immunoSEQ multiplex PCR, yet TCRdb's version contains in-frame clones alone and is incomplete. Of about 1.9 million clones in the sample, about 94% are singletons; the top ten hold approximately 1.7%. Naive CD8 cells comprised CD45RO-negative, CCR7-positively selected cells, excluding terminally differentiated effector memory CD45RA+ cells. This TCR was sampled from a man between 18 and 35 years old in good health. Some clones in this sample may be carry-over from other donors' samples. The sample consisted of naive CD8+ T cells from PBMCs.

CDR3 sequence: CASSIMGTYEQYF. CDR3 in DNA: TGTGCCAGTAGTATCATGGGGACCTACGAGCAGTACTTC. The V call is TRBV19, the J call TRBJ2-7; no definite D call. The CDR3 spans 13 residues. The ends were cut back, 3 bases at V and 2 bases at J, with 8 bases in the middle. CDR1 is LNHDA and CDR2 is SQIVND in the germline V gene (reference sequence).